The 12 T cell receptor beta chains reported below all come from one sample, sequenced in a study of vaccination and CD4 T cells after COVID-19. Cultured CD4+ T cells had their DNA profiled by the Oncomine TCR Beta short-read assay. Via MiXCR, TCRdb re-called the PCR reads, giving one row per CDR3 protein. Found here are around 15,000 distinct CDR3 sequences, roughly 50% of them singletons; the top ten hold less than 20%. For these TCRs, the target antigens are not known. Noted time point: late sampling 161 to 241 days after vaccination in a few convalescent patients. Treatment meaning: roughly ten-day PBMC culture with coronavirus spike peptide pools or control peptides (ViraFEST assay). This sample comprised CD4+ T cells from blood, cultured in vitro, obtained about 7 months after SARS-CoV-2 vaccination. All receptors derive from a human donor who had recovered from COVID-19.

In this sample, this clonotype turned up a few times. The gene calls are TRBV5-4 and TRBJ1-1; D perhaps matches TRBD1 (5 bases). The V and J ends lost 4 bases and 1 base respectively, with 14 bases between them. The CDR3 is 15 amino acids. Germline CDR1 is SGHNT and CDR2 is YYREEE (reference sequence). The CDR3 nucleotides are TGTGCCAGCAGCCCGGGAGGGGTTCGGAACACTGAAGCTTTCTTT. Its protein product is CASSPGGVRNTEAFF.

This clonotype has only a few counts. In DNA, the CDR3 is TGCAGTGCTAGAGTTCCCCGACAGGAAGTCGACGAGCAGTACTTC. Translating gives CSARVPRQEVDEQYF. The chain recombines TRBV20-1 with TRBJ2-7; TRBD1 is a possible D gene (6 bases). There are 15 residues in the CDR3. V was clipped by 1 base and J by 5 bases, with 18 bases between them. The germline V gene has CDR1 DFQATT and CDR2 SNEGSKA (reference sequence).

In its sample, this clonotype ranks as large. V is TRBV10-3 and J is TRBJ2-7; 13 bases agree with TRBD2. The V segment lost 6 bases and the J segment 3 bases; nucleotides outside the gene matches: 5. The CDR3 length is 15 residues. Looked up from germline, CDR1 is ENHRY and CDR2 is SYGVKD. The CDR3 loop is CAIRGTSGAVYEQYF. CDR3 DNA: TGTGCCATCAGGGGGACTAGCGGGGCGGTCTACGAGCAGTACTTC.

J is TRBJ1-5 and V is TRBV18; 7 bases fit TRBD1. Germline V lookup: CDR1 KGHSH, CDR2 LQKENI. There are 17 residues in the CDR3. J lost 2 bases, V lost 8 bases, and 15 bases had no gene match. The CDR3, as DNA: TGTGCCAGCGATAGACAGGGAGTAGCAGTAGGCAATCAGCCCCAGCATTTT. Translated, it gives CASDRQGVAVGNQPQHF.

The rearrangement uses TRBV7-3 and TRBJ2-3; the match to TRBD2 covers 7 bases. This CDR3 comprises 15 residues. Germline V gene lookup returns CDR1 SGHTA and CDR2 FQGTGA. Trimming removed 5 bases from V and 2 bases from J; junction bases left unmatched: 7. CDR3 protein: CASSPSGGYTDTQYF. Here the CDR3 DNA reads TGTGCCAGCAGCCCTTCCGGGGGGTACACAGATACGCAGTATTTT.

The gene calls are TRBV4-1 and TRBJ1-1; 7 positions agree with TRBD1. The CDR3 spans 15 residues. The trim removed 0 bases at V and 5 bases at J, leaving 6 bases unmatched. CDR1 and CDR2 from the germline V gene are MGHRA and YSYEKL. The CDR3 reads CASSQDRQGRTEAFF. The CDR3 DNA sequence: TGCGCCAGCAGCCAAGATCGACAGGGCCGGACTGAAGCTTTCTTT.

The chain uses TRBV7-9 and TRBJ2-7; TRBD2 agrees at 8 bases. This CDR3 comprises 15 residues. V trimming: 5 bases; J trimming: 2 bases; junction bases outside the gene matches: 8. From germline, CDR1 is SEHNR and CDR2 FQNEAQ (reference sequence). As DNA, the CDR3 is TGTGCCAGCAGCCCCTCGGGGGGGAGGGCCTACGAGCAGTACTTC. Translating it yields CASSPSGGRAYEQYF. The full variable domain, with the rest looked up from reference TRBV7-9 and TRBJ2-7, is DTGVSQNPRHKITKRGQNVTFRCDPISEHNRLYWYRQTLGQGPEFLTYFQNEAQLEKSRLLSDRFSAERPKGSFSTLEIQRTEQGDSAMYLCASSPSGGRAYEQYFGPGTRLTVT.

The rearrangement uses TRBV7-6 and TRBJ2-3; D unclear. This CDR3 has 14 amino acids. Looked up from germline, CDR1 is SGHVS and CDR2 is FNYEAQ. Trimming took 4 bases from V and 3 from J, leaving 11 bases between them. CDR3 DNA: TGTGCCAGCAGCTGGAACCCAGAAACAGATACGCAGTATTTT. Amino acids: CASSWNPETDTQYF. The variable domain in full, completed from reference TRBV7-6 and TRBJ2-3, reads GAGVSQSPRYKVTKRGQDVALRCDPISGHVSLYWYRQALGQGPEFLTYFNYEAQQDKSGLPNDRFSAERPEGSISTLTIQRTEQRDSAMYRCASSWNPETDTQYFGPGTRLTVL.

The V and J genes are TRBV20-1 and TRBJ1-6; D is perhaps TRBD1 (6 bases). Germline-derived CDR1 and CDR2 are DFQATT and SNEGSKA (reference sequence). The CDR3 runs to 14 residues. The V end lost 4 bases, the J end lost 8 bases, and 15 bases lay between the germline ends. Here the CDR3 reads CSAMGAPGDSPLHF. For the CDR3, the DNA is TGCAGTGCTATGGGGGCGCCGGGGGATTCACCCCTCCACTTT.

This clonotype was detected only once. The chain couples TRBV4-2 to TRBJ2-3; 11 nucleotides align to TRBD2. V dropped 5 bases and J dropped 5; count of bases not matched to a gene: 12. The CDR3 spans 17 residues. Germline V gene sequence: CDR1 LGHNA, CDR2 YNFKEQ. CDR3 region: CASSSSGGPPWGDTQYF. The CDR3 region has the DNA TGTGCCAGCAGCTCTAGCGGGGGGCCTCCTTGGGGAGATACGCAGTATTTT.

The chain joins TRBV20-1 to TRBJ1-5; D is uncertain. Per germline, CDR1 DFQATT and CDR2 SNEGSKA (reference sequence). The CDR3 totals 15 residues. Trimming left V 0 bases short and J 0 bases short, with 9 bases between. The CDR3 spells CSARDSVYSNQPQHF. In DNA, the CDR3 is TGCAGTGCTAGAGATTCGGTATATAGCAATCAGCCCCAGCATTTT.

This clonotype was counted a few times. V is TRBV6-5 and J is TRBJ1-5; a weak D match, TRBD1 (6 bases). This CDR3 has 14 amino acids. V lost 4 bases and J 2 bases, leaving 9 bases between the germline ends. The germline V gene encodes CDR1 MNHEY and CDR2 SVGAGI. CDR3 sequence: CASSSRGGNQPQHF. In DNA form, the CDR3 reads TGTGCCAGCAGTTCCAGGGGAGGCAATCAGCCCCAGCATTTT.